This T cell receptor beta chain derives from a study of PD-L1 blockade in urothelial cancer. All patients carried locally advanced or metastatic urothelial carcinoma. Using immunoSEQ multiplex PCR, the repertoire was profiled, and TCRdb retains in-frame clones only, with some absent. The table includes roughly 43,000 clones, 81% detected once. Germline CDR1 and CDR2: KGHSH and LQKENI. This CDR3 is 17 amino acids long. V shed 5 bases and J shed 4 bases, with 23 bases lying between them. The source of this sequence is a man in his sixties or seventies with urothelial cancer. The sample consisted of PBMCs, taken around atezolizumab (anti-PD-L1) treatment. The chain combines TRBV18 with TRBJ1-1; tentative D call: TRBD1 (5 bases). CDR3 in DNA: TGTGCCAGCTCAGGGGACGCGATTTCTAACGGGGGCACTGAAGCTTTCTTT. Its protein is CASSGDAISNGGTEAFF.